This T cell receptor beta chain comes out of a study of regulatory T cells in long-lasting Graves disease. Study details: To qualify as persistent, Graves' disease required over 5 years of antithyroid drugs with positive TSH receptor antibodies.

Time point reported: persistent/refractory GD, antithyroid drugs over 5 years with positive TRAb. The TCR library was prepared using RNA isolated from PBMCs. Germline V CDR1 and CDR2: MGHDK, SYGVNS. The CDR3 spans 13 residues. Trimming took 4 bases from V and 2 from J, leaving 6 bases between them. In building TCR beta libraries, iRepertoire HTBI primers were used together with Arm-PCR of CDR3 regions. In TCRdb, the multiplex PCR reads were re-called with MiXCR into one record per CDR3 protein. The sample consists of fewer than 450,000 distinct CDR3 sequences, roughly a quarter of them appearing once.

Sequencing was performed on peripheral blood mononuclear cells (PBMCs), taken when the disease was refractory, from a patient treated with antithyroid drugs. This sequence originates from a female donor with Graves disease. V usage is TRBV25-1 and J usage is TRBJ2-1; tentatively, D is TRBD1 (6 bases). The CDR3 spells CASSGDTYNEQFF. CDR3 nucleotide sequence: TGTGCCAGCAGTGGGGACACCTACAATGAGCAGTTCTTC.